The source of this T cell receptor beta chain is a study of T cells in Graves' hyperthyroidism and ophthalmopathy. Study at large: Peripheral blood sampling occurred at initial diagnosis, before any treatment.

Uncontrolled infections, other autoimmune diseases, pregnancy or lactation led to exclusion of patients. Amplification targeted TCR beta CDR3 regions from RNA transcripts. Carried out on the TCR CDR3, a first-round RT-PCR used the HTBI primer set. TCRdb recomputed calls from the multiplex PCR reads with MiXCR, one row per CDR3 protein. The table shows 300,000 to 450,000 distinct CDR3 sequences, with about 18% occurring only once. This CDR3 is 12 amino acids long. Deletions cut 11 bases from V and 2 bases from J, with 12 bases between. CDR1 SNHLY and CDR2 FYNNEI come from the germline V gene. This clonotype was detected ten times or more.

Sequencing used blood. This sequence joins TRBV2 and TRBJ1-2; tentatively, D is TRBD1 (6 bases). This sequence was found in a man between 18 and 29 years old with Graves' ophthalmopathy. Here the CDR3 reads CACTQGNYGYTF. For the CDR3, the DNA is TGTGCCTGTACTCAGGGGAACTATGGCTACACCTTC.